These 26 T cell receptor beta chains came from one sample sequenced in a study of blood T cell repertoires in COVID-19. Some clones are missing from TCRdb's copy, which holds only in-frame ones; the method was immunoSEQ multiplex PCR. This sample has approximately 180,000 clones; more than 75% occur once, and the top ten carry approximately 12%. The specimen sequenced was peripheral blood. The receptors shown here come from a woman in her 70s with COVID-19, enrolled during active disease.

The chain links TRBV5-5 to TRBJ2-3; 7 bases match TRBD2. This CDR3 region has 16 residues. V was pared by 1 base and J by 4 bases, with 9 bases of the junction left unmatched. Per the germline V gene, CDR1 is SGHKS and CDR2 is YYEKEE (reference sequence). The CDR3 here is CASSLSMRGSPDTQYF. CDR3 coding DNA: TGTGCCAGCAGCTTGAGTATGCGCGGGAGCCCAGATACGCAGTATTTT.

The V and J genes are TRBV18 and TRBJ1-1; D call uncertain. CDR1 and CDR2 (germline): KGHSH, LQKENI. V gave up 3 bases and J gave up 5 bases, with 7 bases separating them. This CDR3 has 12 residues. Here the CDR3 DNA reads TGTGCCAGCTCACCGGAGGATACTGAAGCTTTCTTT. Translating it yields CASSPEDTEAFF. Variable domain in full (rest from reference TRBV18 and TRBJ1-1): NAGVMQNPRHLVRRRGQEARLRCSPMKGHSHVYWYRQLPEEGLKFMVYLQKENIIDESGMPKERFSAEFPKEGPSILRIQQVVRGDSAAYFCASSPEDTEAFFGQGTRLTVV.

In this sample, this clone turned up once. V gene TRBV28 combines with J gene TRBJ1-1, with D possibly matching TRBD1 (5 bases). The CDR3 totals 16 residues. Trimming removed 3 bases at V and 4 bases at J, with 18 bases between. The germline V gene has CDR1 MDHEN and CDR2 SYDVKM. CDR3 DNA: TGTGCCAGCAGTTTTAGATATATCAGGGTTAGCACTGAAGCTTTCTTT. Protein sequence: CASSFRYIRVSTEAFF.

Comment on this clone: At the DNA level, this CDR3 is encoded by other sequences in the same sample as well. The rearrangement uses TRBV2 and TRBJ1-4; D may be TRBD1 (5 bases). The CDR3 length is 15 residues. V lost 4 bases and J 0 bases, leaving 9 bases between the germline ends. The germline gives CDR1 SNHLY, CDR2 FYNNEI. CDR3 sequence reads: CASSGQGATNEKLFF. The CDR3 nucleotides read TGTGCCAGCAGTGGCCAGGGTGCAACTAATGAAAAACTGTTTTTT.

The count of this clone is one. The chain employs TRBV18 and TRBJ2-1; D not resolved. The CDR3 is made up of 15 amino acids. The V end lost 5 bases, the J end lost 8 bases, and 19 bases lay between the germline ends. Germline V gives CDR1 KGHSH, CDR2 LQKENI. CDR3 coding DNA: TGTGCCAGCTCAGCAGGCTACCTCAGCTCCGATGAGCAGTTCTTC. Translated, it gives CASSAGYLSSDEQFF.

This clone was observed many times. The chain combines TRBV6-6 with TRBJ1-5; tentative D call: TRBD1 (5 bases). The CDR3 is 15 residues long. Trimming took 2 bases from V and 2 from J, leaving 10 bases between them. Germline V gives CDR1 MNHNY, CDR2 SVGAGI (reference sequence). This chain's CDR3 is CASSYDRRGNQPQHF. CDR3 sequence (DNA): TGTGCCAGCAGTTACGACAGAAGGGGCAATCAGCCCCAGCATTTT.

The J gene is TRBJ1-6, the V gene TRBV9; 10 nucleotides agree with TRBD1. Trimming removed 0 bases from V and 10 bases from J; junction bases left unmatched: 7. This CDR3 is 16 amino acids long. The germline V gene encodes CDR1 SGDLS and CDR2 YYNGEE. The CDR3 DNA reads TGTGCCAGCAGCGTAGGGGACAGGGGTTTGAAATCACCCCTCCACTTT. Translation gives CASSVGDRGLKSPLHF.

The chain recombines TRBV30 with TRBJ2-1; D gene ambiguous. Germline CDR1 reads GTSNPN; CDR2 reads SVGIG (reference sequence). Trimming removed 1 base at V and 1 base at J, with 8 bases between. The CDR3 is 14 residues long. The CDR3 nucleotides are TGTGCCTGGAGTGCCCACTATTCCTACAATGAGCAGTTCTTC. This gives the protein CAWSAHYSYNEQFF.

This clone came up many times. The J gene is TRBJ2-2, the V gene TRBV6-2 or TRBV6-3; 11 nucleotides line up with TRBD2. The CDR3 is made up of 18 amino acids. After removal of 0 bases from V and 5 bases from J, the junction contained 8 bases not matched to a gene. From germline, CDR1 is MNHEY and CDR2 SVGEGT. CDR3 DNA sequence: TGTGCCAGCAGTTACTCGATTCGCGGACTAGCGGGTACCGGGGAGCTGTTTTTT. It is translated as CASSYSIRGLAGTGELFF.

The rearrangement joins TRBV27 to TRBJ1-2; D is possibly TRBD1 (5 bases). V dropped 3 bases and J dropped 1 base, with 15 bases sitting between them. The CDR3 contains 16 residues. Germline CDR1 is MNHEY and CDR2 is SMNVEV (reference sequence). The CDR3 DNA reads TGTGCCAGCAGTTTTTGGCCCCGACAGAATAACTATGGCTACACCTTC. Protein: CASSFWPRQNNYGYTF.

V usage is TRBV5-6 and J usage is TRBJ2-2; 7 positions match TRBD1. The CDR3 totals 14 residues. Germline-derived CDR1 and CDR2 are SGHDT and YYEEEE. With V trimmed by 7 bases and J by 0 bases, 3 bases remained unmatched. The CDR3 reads CASAGTANTGELFF. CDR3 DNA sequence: TGTGCCAGCGCCGGGACAGCGAACACCGGGGAGCTGTTTTTT.

CDR3: CSVKQGGQGTEAFF. The CDR3 nucleotides read TGCAGCGTTAAGCAGGGGGGCCAGGGCACTGAAGCTTTCTTT. The chain combines TRBV29-1 with TRBJ1-1; 7 bases agree with TRBD1. The V segment lost 5 bases and the J segment 4 bases; nucleotides outside the gene matches: 10. This CDR3 spans 14 amino acids. The germline V gene has CDR1 SQVTM and CDR2 ANQGSEA.

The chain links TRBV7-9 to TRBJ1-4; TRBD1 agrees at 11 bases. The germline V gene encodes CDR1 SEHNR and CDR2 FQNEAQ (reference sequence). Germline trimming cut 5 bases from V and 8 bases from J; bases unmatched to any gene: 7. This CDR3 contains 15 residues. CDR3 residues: CASSPRTGGEEKLFF. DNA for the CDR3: TGTGCCAGCAGCCCGAGGACAGGGGGCGAAGAAAAACTGTTTTTT.

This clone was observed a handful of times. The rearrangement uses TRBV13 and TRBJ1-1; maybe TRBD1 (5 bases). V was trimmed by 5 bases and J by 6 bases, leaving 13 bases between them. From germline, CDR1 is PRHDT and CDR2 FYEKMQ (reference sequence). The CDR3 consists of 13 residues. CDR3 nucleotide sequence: TGTGCCAGCAGCCTCAGGGTGGACGCTGAAGCTTTCTTT. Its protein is CASSLRVDAEAFF.

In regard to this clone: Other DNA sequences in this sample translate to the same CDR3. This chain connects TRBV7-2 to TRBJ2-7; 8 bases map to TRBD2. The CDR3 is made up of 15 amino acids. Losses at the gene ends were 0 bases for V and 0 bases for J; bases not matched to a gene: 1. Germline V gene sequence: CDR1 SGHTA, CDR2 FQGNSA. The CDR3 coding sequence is TGTGCCAGCAGCTTAGCGAGCGGGAGCTCCTACGAGCAGTACTTC. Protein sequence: CASSLASGSSYEQYF.

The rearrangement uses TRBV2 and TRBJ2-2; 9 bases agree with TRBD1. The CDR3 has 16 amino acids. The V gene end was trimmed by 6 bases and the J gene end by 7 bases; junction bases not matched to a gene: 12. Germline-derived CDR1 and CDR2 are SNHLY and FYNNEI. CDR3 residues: CASSVFGTGRFGELFF. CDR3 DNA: TGTGCCAGCAGCGTATTTGGGACAGGGAGGTTCGGGGAGCTGTTTTTT.

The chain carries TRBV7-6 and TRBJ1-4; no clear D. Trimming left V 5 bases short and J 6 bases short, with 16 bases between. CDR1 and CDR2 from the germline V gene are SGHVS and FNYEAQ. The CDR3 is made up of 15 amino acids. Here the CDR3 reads CASSPLGSTDEKLFF. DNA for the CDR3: TGTGCCAGCAGCCCGCTAGGGAGCACAGATGAAAAACTGTTTTTT.

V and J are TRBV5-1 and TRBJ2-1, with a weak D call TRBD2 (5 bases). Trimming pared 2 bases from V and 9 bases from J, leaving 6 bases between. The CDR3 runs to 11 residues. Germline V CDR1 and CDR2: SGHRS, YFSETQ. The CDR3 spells CASSFAGEQFF. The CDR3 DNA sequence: TGCGCCAGCAGCTTTGCGGGTGAGCAGTTCTTC.

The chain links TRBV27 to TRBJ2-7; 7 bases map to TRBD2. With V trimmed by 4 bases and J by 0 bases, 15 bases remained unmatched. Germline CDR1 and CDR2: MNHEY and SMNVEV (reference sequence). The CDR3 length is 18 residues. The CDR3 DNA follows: TGTGCCAGCAGTTCACGGCTAGCGGCCGATAGGAGCTCCTACGAGCAGTACTTC. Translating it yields CASSSRLAADRSSYEQYF.

CDR3 nucleotides: TGTGCCAGCAGGACAGTCAACACCGGGGAGCTGTTTTTT. Translation gives CASRTVNTGELFF. This chain connects TRBV2 to TRBJ2-2; D is perhaps TRBD1 (5 bases). The V and J ends lost 6 bases and 2 bases respectively, with 7 bases between them. Germline V gene lookup returns CDR1 SNHLY and CDR2 FYNNEI. The length of the CDR3 is 13 residues. Using reference TRBV2 and TRBJ2-2 for the parts outside the CDR3, the full variable domain is EPEVTQTPSHQVTQMGQEVILRCVPISNHLYFYWYRQILGQKVEFLVSFYNNEISEKSEIFDDQFSVERPDGSNFTLKIRSTKLEDSAMYFCASRTVNTGELFFGEGSRLTVL.

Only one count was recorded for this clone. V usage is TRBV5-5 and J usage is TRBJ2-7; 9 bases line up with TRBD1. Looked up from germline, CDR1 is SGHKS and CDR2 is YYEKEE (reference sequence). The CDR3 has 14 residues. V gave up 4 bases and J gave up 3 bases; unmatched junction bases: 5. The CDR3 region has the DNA TGTGCCAGCAGCCGGGACAGGGTATACTACGAGCAGTACTTC. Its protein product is CASSRDRVYYEQYF.

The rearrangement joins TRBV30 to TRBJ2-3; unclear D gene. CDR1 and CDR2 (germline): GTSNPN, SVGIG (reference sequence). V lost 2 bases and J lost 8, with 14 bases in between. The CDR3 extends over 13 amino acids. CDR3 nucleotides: TGTGCCTGGAGTACTAACTCGTTAGGTACGCAGTATTTT. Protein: CAWSTNSLGTQYF.

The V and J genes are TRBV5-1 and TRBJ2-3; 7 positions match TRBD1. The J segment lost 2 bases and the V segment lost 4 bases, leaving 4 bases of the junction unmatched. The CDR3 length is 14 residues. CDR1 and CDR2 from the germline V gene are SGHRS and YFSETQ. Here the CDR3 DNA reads TGCGCCAGCAGCCTGACAGGGCACACAGATACGCAGTATTTT. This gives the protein CASSLTGHTDTQYF.

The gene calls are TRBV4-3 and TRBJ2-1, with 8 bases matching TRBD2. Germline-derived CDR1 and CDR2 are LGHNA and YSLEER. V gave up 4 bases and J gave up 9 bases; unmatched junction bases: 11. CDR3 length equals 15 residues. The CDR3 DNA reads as TGCGCCAGCAGCCGTACTAGCGGAGTAAGGGGTGAGCAGTTCTTC. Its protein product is CASSRTSGVRGEQFF.

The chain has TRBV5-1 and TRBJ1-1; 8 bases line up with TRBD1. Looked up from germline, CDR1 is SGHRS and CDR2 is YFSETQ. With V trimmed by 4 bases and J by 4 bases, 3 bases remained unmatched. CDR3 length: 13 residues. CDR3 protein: CASSLTGGTEAFF. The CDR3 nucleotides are TGCGCCAGCAGCCTAACAGGGGGCACTGAAGCTTTCTTT.

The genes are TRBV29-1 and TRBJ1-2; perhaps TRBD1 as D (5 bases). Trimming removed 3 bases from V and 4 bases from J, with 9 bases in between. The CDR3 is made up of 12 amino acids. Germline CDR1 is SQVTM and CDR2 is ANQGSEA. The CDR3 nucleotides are TGCAGCGTTGACCAGGGTTTCTATGGCTACACCTTC. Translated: CSVDQGFYGYTF.